This T cell receptor (beta chain) was found in a study of blood T cell dynamics during melanoma immunotherapy. Clones were sequenced by immunoSEQ multiplex PCR, and TCRdb holds only the in-frame ones, with some missing. The table has 9,500 to 13,000 clones, 88% seen once. Time point noted: pre-treatment baseline. Sampling occurred pretreatment (T0) and at week 3 (W3), after cycle one of checkpoint blockade. Apart from a couple of fast progressors, RECIST 1.1 response was judged 12 weeks post-infusion. No patient had earlier systemic cancer treatment, concurrent immunosuppressants, or another active cancer. Germline V gene data show CDR1 as SGHDT and CDR2 as YYEEEE. This CDR3 contains 14 residues. V lost 1 base to trimming and J lost 5 bases, with 12 bases between them.

The chain joins TRBV5-6 to TRBJ1-2, with D possibly being TRBD1 (5 bases). This receptor was identified in a human donor with melanoma. This specimen was blood, taken from a patient treated with checkpoint blockade. Here the CDR3 reads CASSLRGVKYGYTF. DNA for the CDR3: TGTGCCAGCAGCTTGCGGGGGGTAAAATATGGCTACACCTTC.